One sample yielded the 25 T cell receptor beta chains listed below, sequenced in a study of identifying expanded T cells in peripheral blood. Sequencing was performed with immunoSEQ multiplex PCR; in TCRdb, only in-frame clones are kept and a portion is missing. Here the sample spans about 91,000 clones, approximately 89% being singletons. The sample was blood. These receptors originate from a person aged 18-70 years in good health.

The V gene is TRBV19, the J gene TRBJ2-7; 9 bases map to TRBD2. The CDR3 length is 14 residues. CDR1 is LNHDA and CDR2 is SQIVND in the germline V gene (reference sequence). V dropped 3 bases and J dropped 5; count of bases not matched to a gene: 5. The CDR3 nucleotides read TGTGCCAGTAGTATGCTAGCGGGATACCACGAGCAGTACTTC. Residues: CASSMLAGYHEQYF. The variable domain in full, completed from reference TRBV19 and TRBJ2-7, reads DGGITQSPKYLFRKEGQNVTLSCEQNLNHDAMYWYRQDPGQGLRLIYYSQIVNDFQKGDIAEGYSVSREKKESFPLTVTSAQKNPTAFYLCASSMLAGYHEQYFGPGTRLTVT.

The CDR3 protein is CASSSQGRATDTQYF. The CDR3 nucleotides are TGTGCCAGCAGCTCCCAAGGGAGGGCCACAGATACGCAGTATTTT. This rearrangement joins TRBV7-2 to TRBJ2-3; 7 bases match TRBD2. Trimming at V came to 4 bases and at J to 2 bases, leaving 6 bases not matched to a gene. Per germline, CDR1 SGHTA and CDR2 FQGNSA. The CDR3 extends over 15 amino acids.

V is TRBV5-1 and J is TRBJ1-2; 8 bases agree with TRBD1. Per the germline V gene, CDR1 is SGHRS and CDR2 is YFSETQ. V shed 0 bases and J 5 bases; nucleotides not matched to a gene: 6. The CDR3 is 15 amino acids. The CDR3 reads CASSLAGTGLYGYTF. The CDR3 nucleotides read TGCGCCAGCAGCTTGGCCGGGACAGGATTATATGGCTACACCTTC.

The J gene is TRBJ1-3, the V gene TRBV5-1, with TRBD1 identical over 9 bases. Germline CDR1 SGHRS, CDR2 YFSETQ. This CDR3 contains 15 residues. V gave up 4 bases and J gave up 4 bases; unmatched junction bases: 6. CDR3 sequence: CASSQTGGDGNTIYF. The CDR3, as DNA: TGCGCCAGCAGCCAAACAGGGGGCGACGGAAACACCATATATTTT.

V usage is TRBV7-8 and J usage is TRBJ2-1, with TRBD1 identical over 8 bases. CDR1 is SGHVS, CDR2 FQNEAQ, per germline. With 5 bases clipped from V and 0 bases from J, the junction kept 6 bases outside the gene matches. CDR3 length: 16 residues. For the CDR3, the DNA is TGTGCCAGCAGCACCGGGACAGGAGACTCCTACAATGAGCAGTTCTTC. Its protein product is CASSTGTGDSYNEQFF.

The chain couples TRBV13 to TRBJ1-6; a possible D gene is TRBD1 (5 bases). Germline values: CDR1 PRHDT, CDR2 FYEKMQ (reference sequence). V lost 3 bases to trimming and J lost 8 bases, with 14 bases between them. The CDR3 runs 15 residues. CDR3 sequence reads: CASSFSQLGDSPLHF. In nucleotides, the CDR3 is TGTGCCAGCAGCTTTTCTCAGTTAGGGGATTCACCCCTCCACTTT.

This chain uses TRBV9 with TRBJ2-7; 9 bases are a match to TRBD2. The CDR3 spans 16 residues. Germline V gives CDR1 SGDLS, CDR2 YYNGEE. V lost 4 bases to trimming and J lost 7 bases; unmatched junction nucleotides: 15. CDR3 sequence reads: CASSYGIAGGPGEQYF. In DNA form, the CDR3 reads TGTGCCAGCAGCTATGGAATTGCGGGAGGGCCAGGGGAGCAGTACTTC.

This chain connects TRBV5-5 to TRBJ2-5, with a tentative D call TRBD1 (6 bases). Trimming took off 6 bases at V and 5 bases at J, with 14 bases between the two ends. This CDR3 contains 13 residues. CDR1 is SGHKS, CDR2 YYEKEE, per germline (reference sequence). The CDR3 coding sequence is TGTGCCAGCAATTTTGGGGGCAGGGAGACCCAGTACTTC. This gives the protein CASNFGGRETQYF. Filled out from reference TRBV5-5 and TRBJ2-5, the complete variable domain reads DAGVTQSPTHLIKTRGQQVTLRCSPISGHKSVSWYQQVLGQGPQFIFQYYEKEERGRGNFPDRFSARQFPNYSSELNVNALLLGDSALYLCASNFGGRETQYFGPGTRLLVL.

The V gene is TRBV11-2, the J gene TRBJ1-1, with unresolved D. Germline assignment: CDR1 SGHAT and CDR2 FQNNGV. Trimming took off 2 bases at V and 0 bases at J, with 4 bases between the two ends. The length of the CDR3 is 13 residues. The DNA of the CDR3 is TGTGCCAGCAGCTTATTGTTGAACACTGAAGCTTTCTTT. Amino acid sequence: CASSLLLNTEAFF.

This clone has just one count. Other DNA sequences in the same sample also yield this CDR3. V gene TRBV28 combines with J gene TRBJ1-5; D unclear. The CDR3 is made up of 12 amino acids. Germline CDR1 MDHEN, CDR2 SYDVKM. V lost 3 bases, J lost 2 bases, and 2 bases lay in between. CDR3 region: CASSFRNQPQHF. The DNA for the CDR3 is TGTGCCAGCAGTTTTCGCAATCAGCCCCAGCATTTT.

This clone turned up a few times. The chain has TRBV21-1 and TRBJ2-3; the table's D call, TRBD2, was not checked against the DNA. TRBV21-1 is a known pseudogene. The CDR3 sequence is 16 residues long. CDR3: CASSKETSGDTDTQYF. The CDR3 nucleotides read TGTGCCAGCAGCAAAGAAACTAGCGGGGACACAGATACGCAGTATTTT.

The chain combines TRBV6-5 with TRBJ2-2; TRBD1 is a possible D gene (6 bases). V was shortened by 5 bases and J by 6 bases, with 10 bases between the two germline ends. Per the germline V gene, CDR1 is MNHEY and CDR2 is SVGAGI. This CDR3 is 13 amino acids long. This chain's CDR3 is CASSTGSAGELFF. Written as DNA, the CDR3 is TGTGCCAGCAGTACAGGGTCCGCCGGGGAGCTGTTTTTT.

V gene TRBV2 combines with J gene TRBJ2-5; D is uncertain. This CDR3 is 13 amino acids long. CDR1 is SNHLY, CDR2 FYNNEI, per germline. V gave up 5 bases and J gave up 1 base, with 8 bases separating them. CDR3 nucleotide sequence: TGTGCCAGCAGTCCTTACTCCCAAGAGACCCAGTACTTC. Translated, it gives CASSPYSQETQYF.

The chain joins TRBV2 to TRBJ1-2, with D maybe TRBD1 (5 bases). V was cut by 2 bases and J by 7 bases, with 11 bases left in between. CDR3 length: 13 residues. Germline CDR1 is SNHLY and CDR2 is FYNNEI. In DNA, the CDR3 is TGTGCCAGCAGTGAAAGGGCAGGGCCTGGCTACACCTTC. Translated, it gives CASSERAGPGYTF. The full variable domain, rest sourced from reference TRBV2 and TRBJ1-2, is EPEVTQTPSHQVTQMGQEVILRCVPISNHLYFYWYRQILGQKVEFLVSFYNNEISEKSEIFDDQFSVERPDGSNFTLKIRSTKLEDSAMYFCASSERAGPGYTFGSGTRLTVV.

This rearrangement joins TRBV7-9 to TRBJ1-1, with unresolved D. Germline-derived CDR1 and CDR2 are SEHNR and FQNEAQ (reference sequence). Trimming pared 0 bases from V and 0 bases from J, leaving 5 bases between. This CDR3 has 14 amino acids. The CDR3 spells CASSLAQVNTEAFF. CDR3 DNA: TGTGCCAGCAGCTTAGCGCAGGTGAACACTGAAGCTTTCTTT.

This clone was observed many times. CDR3 loop: CASRDRAETEAFF. For the CDR3, the DNA is TGTGCCAGCAGGGACAGGGCAGAGACTGAAGCTTTCTTT. The chain links TRBV2 to TRBJ1-1, with 8 bases aligning to TRBD1. Germline values: CDR1 SNHLY, CDR2 FYNNEI. This CDR3 has 13 amino acids. Trimming cost V 6 bases and J 5 bases; bases outside gene matches: 5.

The chain uses TRBV25-1 and TRBJ2-7; 11 bases agree with TRBD1. The CDR3 consists of 15 residues. V lost 2 bases and J lost 6; bases outside the gene matches: 6. Germline V gene lookup returns CDR1 MGHDK and CDR2 SYGVNS. CDR3 sequence reads: CASSEGAGTGGEQYF. The CDR3 coding sequence is TGTGCCAGCAGTGAAGGTGCCGGGACAGGGGGCGAGCAGTACTTC.

V and J are TRBV5-5 and TRBJ1-2; D gene ambiguous. Trimming pared 0 bases from V and 7 bases from J, leaving 13 bases between. Germline V gives CDR1 SGHKS, CDR2 YYEKEE (reference sequence). This CDR3 region has 14 residues. CDR3 sequence reads: CASSLAPAEGGYTF. The CDR3 nucleotides are TGTGCCAGCAGCTTGGCCCCTGCCGAGGGTGGCTACACCTTC.

The genes are TRBV6-5 and TRBJ1-1; TRBD1 aligns across 7 bases. CDR1 MNHEY and CDR2 SVGAGI come from the germline V gene. The ends lost 2 bases at V and 7 bases at J; junction bases unmatched: 4. The CDR3 is 13 residues long. The CDR3 protein is CASSYAPGGEAFF. In DNA form, the CDR3 reads TGTGCCAGCAGTTACGCACCAGGGGGTGAAGCTTTCTTT.

The chain links TRBV7-9 to TRBJ2-1; D ambiguous. Trimming pared 5 bases from V and 9 bases from J, leaving 11 bases between. The germline V gene has CDR1 SEHNR and CDR2 FQNEAQ (reference sequence). The CDR3 extends over 12 amino acids. CDR3 DNA sequence: TGTGCCAGCAGCCAAGACTGGGGTGAGCAGTTCTTC. Translated: CASSQDWGEQFF. Based on the CDR3 plus reference TRBV7-9 and TRBJ2-1, the full variable domain is DTGVSQNPRHKITKRGQNVTFRCDPISEHNRLYWYRQTLGQGPEFLTYFQNEAQLEKSRLLSDRFSAERPKGSFSTLEIQRTEQGDSAMYLCASSQDWGEQFFGPGTRLTVL.

The chain combines TRBV7-8 with TRBJ2-5, with 10 bases aligning to TRBD2. Germline loops: CDR1 SGHVS, CDR2 FQNEAQ. J was trimmed by 6 bases and V by 5 bases; bases with no gene match: 18. This CDR3 comprises 18 residues. The CDR3 nucleotides read TGTGCCAGCAGCCTCTACCCCCCAGGCCTAGCGGGAGAAAAGACCCAGTACTTC. This gives the protein CASSLYPPGLAGEKTQYF.

V is TRBV10-3 and J is TRBJ2-2, with 11 bases lining up with TRBD2. J lost 5 bases, V lost 3 bases, and 11 bases had no gene match. This CDR3 contains 18 residues. Germline CDR1 is ENHRY and CDR2 is SYGVKD. CDR3 DNA: TGTGCCATCAGTGAAGATAGTAGCGGGGGGGCGTTGACCGGGGAGCTGTTTTTT. Its translation is CAISEDSSGGALTGELFF.

The chain has TRBV7-2 and TRBJ2-7, with 7 bases matching TRBD1. Trimming at V came to 4 bases and at J to 3 bases, leaving 9 bases not matched to a gene. The germline V gene encodes CDR1 SGHTA and CDR2 FQGNSA. There are 15 residues in the CDR3. CDR3 amino acids: CASSSQPGGIYEQYF. DNA for the CDR3: TGTGCCAGCAGCTCACAGCCAGGGGGAATCTACGAGCAGTACTTC.

The V gene is TRBV27, the J gene TRBJ2-1; D is unresolved. The CDR3 covers 16 residues. Germline CDR1 reads MNHEY; CDR2 reads SMNVEV (reference sequence). V lost 5 bases to trimming and J lost 10 bases, with 24 bases between them. CDR3 bases: TGTGCCAGCAGTCCGAGACCTCGGTCCGTGGCAGACGAGCAGTTCTTC. Protein sequence: CASSPRPRSVADEQFF.

The V call is TRBV28, the J call TRBJ2-7; weak D call: TRBD2 (5 bases). CDR3 length: 12 amino acids. V was cut by 3 bases and J by 6 bases, with 9 bases left in between. Looked up from germline, CDR1 is MDHEN and CDR2 is SYDVKM. CDR3 DNA sequence: TGTGCCAGCAGTTTGAGGGTAACCGAGCAGTACTTC. This encodes CASSLRVTEQYF.